A single sample is the source of the 15 T cell receptor beta chains below, sequenced in a study of regulatory T cells in long-lasting Graves disease. As for time point: persistent/refractory GD, antithyroid drugs over 5 years with positive TRAb. Following extraction of RNA from PBMCs, that RNA was used to make the TCR library. Arm-PCR with iRepertoire HTBI primers amplified the CDR3 regions for these TCR beta libraries. TCRdb called the multiplex PCR reads again in MiXCR, with one record for every CDR3 protein. The sample records about 470,000 distinct CDR3 sequences, less than 25% being singletons. Material: peripheral blood mononuclear cells (PBMCs), obtained when the disease was refractory, from a patient treated with antithyroid drugs. All receptors derive from a female donor with Graves disease.

The J gene is TRBJ1-1, the V gene TRBV5-1; no definite D call. Germline-derived CDR1 and CDR2 are SGHRS and YFSETQ. The CDR3 extends over 15 amino acids. V lost 1 base to trimming and J lost 0 bases, with 10 bases between them. The CDR3 region is CASSLFATLNTEAFF. The CDR3 DNA is TGCGCCAGCAGCTTGTTCGCGACACTGAACACTGAAGCTTTCTTT.

The chain combines TRBV30 with TRBJ2-2, with 7 bases matching TRBD1. V was pared by 4 bases and J by 7 bases, with 9 bases of the junction left unmatched. The CDR3 has 14 amino acids. Germline loops: CDR1 GTSNPN, CDR2 SVGIG (reference sequence). CDR3 protein: CAWTDRATGGELFF. The CDR3 DNA sequence: TGTGCCTGGACCGACAGGGCAACGGGCGGGGAGCTGTTTTTT.

This clonotype was counted a few times. The rearrangement uses TRBV7-9 and TRBJ2-1; D call uncertain. Germline loops: CDR1 SEHNR, CDR2 FQNEAQ (reference sequence). Trimming removed 1 base from V and 1 base from J, with 8 bases in between. The CDR3 spans 15 residues. CDR3: CASSLDSGSYNEQFF. The CDR3 DNA is TGTGCCAGCAGCTTAGATTCCGGGTCCTACAATGAGCAGTTCTTC.

The CDR3 spells CASRSGQRNSPLHF. The CDR3, as DNA: TGTGCCAGTAGGTCGGGACAGAGAAATTCACCCCTCCACTTT. The chain carries TRBV19 and TRBJ1-6; 7 bases match TRBD1. The length of the CDR3 is 14 residues. Germline V lookup: CDR1 LNHDA, CDR2 SQIVND (reference sequence). Trimming took 6 bases from V and 7 from J; bases not matched to a gene: 6.

This clonotype occurred a few times. The rearrangement uses TRBV20-1 and TRBJ2-7; TRBD2 aligns across 8 bases. CDR3 length: 13 residues. Germline loops: CDR1 DFQATT, CDR2 SNEGSKA (reference sequence). The trim removed 6 bases at V and 5 bases at J, leaving 9 bases unmatched. Here the CDR3 reads CSAYSGGRNEQYF. As DNA, the CDR3 is TGCAGTGCCTACTCGGGCGGGAGGAACGAGCAGTACTTC.

The chain couples TRBV3-1 to TRBJ1-5; D ambiguous. The CDR3 consists of 17 residues. The germline CDR1 and CDR2 sequences are LGHDT and YNNKEL (reference sequence). Between the trimmed V and J ends, which lost 1 base and 4 bases, there was a span of 17 bases. This chain's CDR3 is CASSQASFGRDNQPQHF. The CDR3 DNA sequence: TGTGCCAGCAGCCAAGCTTCGTTCGGGCGGGATAATCAGCCCCAGCATTTT.

A word on this clonotype: Possible read error: a much larger clone is one base away. The rearrangement uses TRBV6-1 and TRBJ2-7, with 8 bases that match TRBD2. Per the germline V gene, CDR1 is MNHNS and CDR2 is SASEGT. The CDR3 totals 13 residues. The CDR3 protein is CASRGSGKYERYF. The CDR3 bases are TGTGCCAGCCGGGGTAGCGGGAAATACGAGCGGTACTTC.

There are many counts of this clonotype. The chain carries TRBV6-5 and TRBJ1-2; D might be TRBD1 (6 bases). V was clipped by 0 bases and J by 0 bases, with 8 bases between them. The germline gives CDR1 MNHEY, CDR2 SVGAGI. The CDR3 consists of 15 residues. CDR3 region: CASSYSQGSNYGYTF. In DNA, the CDR3 is TGTGCCAGCAGTTACTCCCAGGGGTCTAACTATGGCTACACCTTC.

This sequence joins TRBV20-1 and TRBJ2-7; D is undetermined. Looked up from germline, CDR1 is DFQATT and CDR2 is SNEGSKA (reference sequence). V dropped 2 bases and J dropped 5 bases, with 19 bases sitting between them. This CDR3 spans 15 amino acids. CDR3 sequence: CSARRTIAFLDEQYF. CDR3 bases: TGCAGTGCTAGACGCACTATCGCCTTTTTGGACGAGCAGTACTTC.

This clonotype showed up just a few times. This sequence joins TRBV6-2 or TRBV6-3 and TRBJ1-5, with D unclear. Trimming pared 3 bases from V and 6 bases from J, leaving 9 bases between. CDR3 length: 13 amino acids. The germline CDR1 and CDR2 sequences are MNHEY and SVGEGT. CDR3 DNA: TGTGCCAGCAGTTATTACGAGGGTCAGCCCCAGCATTTT. Amino acids: CASSYYEGQPQHF.

This clonotype was recorded many times. The chain links TRBV30 to TRBJ2-7; maybe TRBD2 (6 bases). Looked up from germline, CDR1 is GTSNPN and CDR2 is SVGIG (reference sequence). The CDR3 loop spans 12 amino acids. Trimming took off 3 bases at V and 3 bases at J, with 9 bases between the two ends. DNA of the CDR3: TGTGCCTGGAGCGCGGGGCTCTACGAGCAGTACTTC. As protein: CAWSAGLYEQYF.

The sample holds many counts of this clonotype. The chain joins TRBV28 to TRBJ2-7, with TRBD2 matching over 9 bases. With 4 bases clipped from V and 2 bases from J, the junction kept 9 bases outside the gene matches. This CDR3 region has 16 residues. Germline V gene lookup returns CDR1 MDHEN and CDR2 SYDVKM. The CDR3 coding sequence is TGTGCCAGCAGTTGGCTCGGTCTAGCGGGACCCTACGAGCAGTACTTC. It codes for CASSWLGLAGPYEQYF.

This clonotype has only a few counts. The rearrangement uses TRBV2 and TRBJ1-2; D is ambiguous. Trimming cost V 3 bases and J 0 bases, with 8 bases left between them. The CDR3 covers 14 residues. CDR1 and CDR2 from the germline V gene are SNHLY and FYNNEI. The CDR3 here is CASSERVTNYGYTF. CDR3 nucleotide sequence: TGTGCCAGCAGTGAGCGGGTAACTAACTATGGCTACACCTTC.

In this sample, this clonotype turned up a few times. This chain links TRBV7-6 with TRBJ1-3; TRBD1 might be the D (5 bases). The germline V gene encodes CDR1 SGHVS and CDR2 FNYEAQ. Trimming removed 4 bases from V and 0 bases from J, with 10 bases in between. CDR3 length: 15 residues. CDR3 sequence reads: CASSSPDSSGNTIYF. CDR3 coding DNA: TGTGCCAGCAGCTCCCCCGACAGCTCTGGAAACACCATATATTTT.

This clonotype was picked up many times. The rearrangement joins TRBV6-1 to TRBJ2-7; TRBD1 might be the D (5 bases). Trimming pared 1 base from V and 3 bases from J, leaving 10 bases between. Germline V gene lookup returns CDR1 MNHNS and CDR2 SASEGT. The CDR3 totals 14 residues. Here the CDR3 reads CASSEGNRIYEQYF. The CDR3 DNA reads TGTGCCAGCAGTGAAGGCAACAGGATCTACGAGCAGTACTTC.